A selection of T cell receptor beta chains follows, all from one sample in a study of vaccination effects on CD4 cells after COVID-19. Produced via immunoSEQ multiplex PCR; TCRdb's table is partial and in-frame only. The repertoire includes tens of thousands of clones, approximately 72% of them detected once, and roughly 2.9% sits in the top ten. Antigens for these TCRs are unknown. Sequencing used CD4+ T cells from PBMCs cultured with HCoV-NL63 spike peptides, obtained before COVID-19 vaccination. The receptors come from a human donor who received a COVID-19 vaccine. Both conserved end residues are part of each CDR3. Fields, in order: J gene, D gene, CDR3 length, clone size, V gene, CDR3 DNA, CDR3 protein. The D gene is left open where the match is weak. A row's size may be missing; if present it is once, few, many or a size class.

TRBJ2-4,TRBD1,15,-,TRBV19,TGTGCCAGTAGTGCCAATACAGGGGGTCGGGACATTCAGTACTTC,CASSANTGGRDIQYF
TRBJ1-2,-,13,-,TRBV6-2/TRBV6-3,TGTGCCAGCAGTCCGGATTTTAACTATGGCTACACCTTC,CASSPDFNYGYTF
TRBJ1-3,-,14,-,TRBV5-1,TGCGCCAGCCGACCGACGGTCTCTGGAAACACCATATATTTT,CASRPTVSGNTIYF
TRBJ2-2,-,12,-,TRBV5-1,TGCGCCAGCGGAACCCGTCCCGGGGAGCTGTTTTTT,CASGTRPGELFF
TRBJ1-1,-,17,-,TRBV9,TGTGCCAGCAGCGTTCTCCTACAGGGAAGTATGAACACTGAAGCTTTCTTT,CASSVLLQGSMNTEAFF
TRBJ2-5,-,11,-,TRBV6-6,TGTGCCAGCAGTGTCCAGGAGACCCAGTACTTC,CASSVQETQYF
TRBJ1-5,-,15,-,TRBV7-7,TGTGCCAGCAGCCTCTTTTGGGAGGGGAATCAGCCCCAGCATTTT,CASSLFWEGNQPQHF
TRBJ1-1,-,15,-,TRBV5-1,TGCGCCAGCAGCTTGGATGGCAGGGAGAACACTGAAGCTTTCTTT,CASSLDGRENTEAFF
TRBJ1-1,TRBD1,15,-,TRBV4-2,TGTGCCAGCAGCCAAGGGACAGGGTTCGGCACTGAAGCTTTCTTT,CASSQGTGFGTEAFF
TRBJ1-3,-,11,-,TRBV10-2,TGCGCCAGCAGTCCACAGGGAACCATATATTTT,CASSPQGTIYF
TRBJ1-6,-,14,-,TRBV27,TGTGCCAGCAGGTACGGAACCTATAATTCACCCCTCCACTTT,CASRYGTYNSPLHF
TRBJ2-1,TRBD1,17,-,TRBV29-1,TGCAGCGCTGCTCCGGGACAGGGCAGTTTATCCTACAATGAGCAGTTCTTC,CSAAPGQGSLSYNEQFF
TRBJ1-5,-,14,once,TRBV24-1,TGTGCCACCAGTGATTATCGTCGGAATCAGCCCCAGCATTTT,CATSDYRRNQPQHF
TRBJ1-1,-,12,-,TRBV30,TGTGCCTGGACGGGGCCCCAAAGTAATGCTTTCTTT,CAWTGPQSNAFF
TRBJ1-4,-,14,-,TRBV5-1,TGCGCCAGCAGCTTGGACACGGCGGGCGAAAAACTGTTTTTT,CASSLDTAGEKLFF
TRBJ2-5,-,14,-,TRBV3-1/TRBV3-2,TGTGCCAGCAGCCAAAGACTAGGTCAAGAGACCCAGTACTTC,CASSQRLGQETQYF
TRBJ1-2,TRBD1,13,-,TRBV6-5,TGTGCCAGCAGAACAGGGGGGACCTATGGCTACACCTTC,CASRTGGTYGYTF
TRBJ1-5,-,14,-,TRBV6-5,TGTGCCAGCAGAGTAGGGGGTAGTCGCCAGCCCCAGCATTTT,CASRVGGSRQPQHF
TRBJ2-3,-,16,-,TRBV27,TGTGCCAGCAGTCGCTCTGGGGGCCGAGGCACAGATACGCAGTATTTT,CASSRSGGRGTDTQYF
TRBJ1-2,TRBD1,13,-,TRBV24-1,TGTGCCACCAGTGATGGGGACAGGGGTGGCTACACCTTC,CATSDGDRGGYTF